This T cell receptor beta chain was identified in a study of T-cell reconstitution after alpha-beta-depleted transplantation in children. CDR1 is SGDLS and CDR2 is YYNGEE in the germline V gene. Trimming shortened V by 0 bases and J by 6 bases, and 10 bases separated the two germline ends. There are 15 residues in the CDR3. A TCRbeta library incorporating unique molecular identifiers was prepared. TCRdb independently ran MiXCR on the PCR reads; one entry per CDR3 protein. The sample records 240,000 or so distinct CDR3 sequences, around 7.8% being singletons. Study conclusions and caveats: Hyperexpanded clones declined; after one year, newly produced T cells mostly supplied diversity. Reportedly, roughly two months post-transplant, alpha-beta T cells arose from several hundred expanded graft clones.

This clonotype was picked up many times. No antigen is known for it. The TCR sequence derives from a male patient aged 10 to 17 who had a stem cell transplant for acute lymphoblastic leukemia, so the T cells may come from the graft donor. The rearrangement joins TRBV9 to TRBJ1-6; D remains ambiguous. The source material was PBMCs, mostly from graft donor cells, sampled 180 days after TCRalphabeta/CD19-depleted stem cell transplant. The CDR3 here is CASSVGMVGNSPLHF. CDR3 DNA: TGTGCCAGCAGCGTAGGGATGGTGGGTAATTCACCCCTCCACTTT.